This is a list of T cell receptor beta chains from one sample in a study of immune evolution from preneoplasia to lung adenocarcinoma. Using immunoSEQ multiplex PCR, the repertoire was profiled, and TCRdb retains in-frame clones only, with some absent. The repertoire consists of 9,000 to 10,000 clones, with roughly three quarters occurring once and the leading ten covering about 12%. Material: FFPE lung adenocarcinoma in situ tissue. The source of these receptors is a person of 80 years or more with lung adenocarcinoma. The CDR3 runs from the conserved cysteine through the conserved F or W. Each record gives: D gene, V gene, J gene, CDR3 length, CDR3 DNA, CDR3 protein. D genes are given only for firm matches.

d_gene: .; v_gene: TRBV5-7; j_gene: TRBJ1-5; len: 15; CDR3nt: TGTGCCAGCAGCAAACAGCGGCTCGTAGGTCAGCCCCAGCATTTT; CDR3aa: CASSKQRLVGQPQHF
d_gene: .; v_gene: TRBV6-6; j_gene: TRBJ2-7; len: 15; CDR3nt: TGTGCCAGCAGTGTAATCGCGGACATGGCCTACGAGCAGTACTTC; CDR3aa: CASSVIADMAYEQYF
d_gene: .; v_gene: TRBV4-1; j_gene: TRBJ2-5; len: 17; CDR3nt: TGCGCCAGCAGCCGCTTACAGGGAGTAGGTGCACAAGAGACCCAGTACTTC; CDR3aa: CASSRLQGVGAQETQYF
d_gene: .; v_gene: TRBV4-2; j_gene: TRBJ2-3; len: 17; CDR3nt: TGTGCCAGCAGCCAAGAGTTCGGAGAACCCTCCACAGATACGCAGTATTTT; CDR3aa: CASSQEFGEPSTDTQYF
d_gene: .; v_gene: TRBV18; j_gene: TRBJ2-1; len: 13; CDR3nt: TGTGCCAGCTCACCACAAAGGGATGATGAGCAGTTCTTC; CDR3aa: CASSPQRDDEQFF
d_gene: .; v_gene: TRBV10-2; j_gene: TRBJ1-2; len: 13; CDR3nt: TGCGCCAGCAGTGAGATCAAGGACTATGGCTACACCTTC; CDR3aa: CASSEIKDYGYTF
d_gene: .; v_gene: TRBV9; j_gene: TRBJ2-3; len: 11; CDR3nt: TGTGCCCAGCAACGATCAGATACGCAGTATTTT; CDR3aa: CAQQRSDTQYF
d_gene: TRBD2; v_gene: TRBV5-4; j_gene: TRBJ2-1; len: 16; CDR3nt: TGTGCCAGCAGCTTGGGAAGCGGGGGGACGAGAGCTGAGCAGTTCTTC; CDR3aa: CASSLGSGGTRAEQFF
d_gene: TRBD2; v_gene: TRBV19; j_gene: TRBJ2-5; len: 17; CDR3nt: TGTGCCAGTAGTATAGACCTAAGACTAGCGGGGCGAGAGACCCAGTACTTC; CDR3aa: CASSIDLRLAGRETQYF
d_gene: .; v_gene: TRBV5-4; j_gene: TRBJ2-3; len: 16; CDR3nt: TGTGCCAGCAGTAAAAAGACCGGGGGAAACACAGATACGCAGTATTTT; CDR3aa: CASSKKTGGNTDTQYF
d_gene: TRBD2; v_gene: TRBV4-2; j_gene: TRBJ2-5; len: 15; CDR3nt: TGTGCCAGCAGCCAAGCGGGGGGGCTAGGGGAGACCCAGTACTTC; CDR3aa: CASSQAGGLGETQYF
d_gene: TRBD1; v_gene: TRBV7-2; j_gene: TRBJ2-2; len: 15; CDR3nt: TGTGCCAGCTCAAAGGGACAGGGGACAACCGGGGAGCTGTTTTTT; CDR3aa: CASSKGQGTTGELFF